This T cell receptor (beta chain) was profiled in a study of T cell responses to AZD1222 COVID-19 vaccine. The study's findings and limits: With two AZD1222 doses given, Spike-specific TCR breadth and depth both rose. There were mostly white British donors and more females than males, and clonal diversity was possibly underestimated.

Here immunoSEQ multiplex PCR was the method, and the copy in TCRdb shows in-frame clones only, minus some. The sample lists about 140,000 clones; around 90% were seen once. As concerns this clone: The antigen remains unidentified.

The V end lost 5 bases, the J end lost 0 bases, and 11 bases lay between the germline ends. Germline V lookup: CDR1 SEHNR, CDR2 FQNEAQ (reference sequence). CDR3 length: 15 amino acids. The sequence derives from an adult in good health. The specimen was peripheral blood, collected on day 0 of AZD1222 vaccination. The chain carries TRBV7-9 and TRBJ1-3; D gene ambiguous. The CDR3 sequence is CASSPESFSGNTIYF. CDR3 coding DNA: TGTGCCAGCAGCCCTGAATCTTTCTCTGGAAACACCATATATTTT.